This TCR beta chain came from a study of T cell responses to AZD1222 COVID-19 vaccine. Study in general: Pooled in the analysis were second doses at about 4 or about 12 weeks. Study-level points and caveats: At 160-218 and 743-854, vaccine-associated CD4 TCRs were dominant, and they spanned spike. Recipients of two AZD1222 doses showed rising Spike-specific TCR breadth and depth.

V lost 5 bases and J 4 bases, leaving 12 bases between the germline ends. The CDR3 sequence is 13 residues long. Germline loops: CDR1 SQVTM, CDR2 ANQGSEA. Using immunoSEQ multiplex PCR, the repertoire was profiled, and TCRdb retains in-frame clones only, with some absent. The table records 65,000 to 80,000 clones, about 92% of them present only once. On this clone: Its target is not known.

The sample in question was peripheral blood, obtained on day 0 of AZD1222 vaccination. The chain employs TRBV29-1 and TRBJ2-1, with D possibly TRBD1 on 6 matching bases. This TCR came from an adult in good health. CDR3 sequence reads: CSVREDSYNEQFF. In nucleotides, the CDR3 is TGCAGCGTTCGAGAGGACAGTTACAATGAGCAGTTCTTC.